The rows below give T cell receptor beta chains drawn from one sample of a study of shared clonotypes between healthy human individuals. Only in-frame clones appear in the TCRdb table, and some are missing; sequencing was by immunoSEQ multiplex PCR. Altogether approximately 2.3 million clones are present, approximately 95% being singletons, with the ten largest covering about 0.37%. The sequenced sample consisted of naive CD4+ T cells from PBMCs. These receptors were taken from a man aged 18 to 30 in good health. Some clones in this sample may be carry-over from other donors' samples. Both conserved end residues are part of each CDR3. The order of the fields is D gene, J gene, CDR3 length, clone size, V gene, CDR3 protein, CDR3 DNA. D genes are given only for firm matches. Not all rows give a size; the values are once, few, many and, for expanded clones, a class.

d_call: TRBD1; j_call: TRBJ2-5; cdr3_length: 15; clone_size: .; v_call: TRBV27; cdr3_aa: CASMDRGAIGETQYF; cdr3_nt: TGTGCCAGCATGGACAGGGGCGCGATCGGGGAGACCCAGTACTTC
d_call: .; j_call: TRBJ1-1; cdr3_length: 17; clone_size: .; v_call: TRBV30; cdr3_aa: CAWSVGEQGRWDTEAFF; cdr3_nt: TGTGCCTGGAGTGTGGGGGAACAGGGAAGATGGGACACTGAAGCTTTCTTT
d_call: .; j_call: TRBJ2-7; cdr3_length: 17; clone_size: .; v_call: TRBV4-1; cdr3_aa: CASSQATGNPAAYEQYF; cdr3_nt: TGCGCCAGCAGCCAAGCTACAGGGAACCCAGCCGCCTACGAGCAGTACTTC
d_call: .; j_call: TRBJ2-2; cdr3_length: 15; clone_size: .; v_call: TRBV15; cdr3_aa: CATSSLGRGTGELFF; cdr3_nt: TGTGCCACCAGCTCTTTAGGTCGTGGCACCGGGGAGCTGTTTTTT
d_call: .; j_call: TRBJ1-1; cdr3_length: 15; clone_size: few; v_call: TRBV5-4; cdr3_aa: CASRAGRVMNTEAFF; cdr3_nt: TGTGCCAGCAGGGCGGGGAGGGTGATGAACACTGAAGCTTTCTTT
d_call: .; j_call: TRBJ2-1; cdr3_length: 16; clone_size: .; v_call: TRBV5-1; cdr3_aa: CASTRQTTRSYNEQFF; cdr3_nt: TGCGCCAGCACCAGGCAGACGACCCGCTCCTACAATGAGCAGTTCTTC
d_call: .; j_call: TRBJ1-1; cdr3_length: 14; clone_size: .; v_call: TRBV2; cdr3_aa: CASRGGTWNTEAFF; cdr3_nt: TGTGCCAGCAGGGGGGGGACCTGGAACACTGAAGCTTTCTTT
d_call: .; j_call: TRBJ1-1; cdr3_length: 15; clone_size: .; v_call: TRBV29-1; cdr3_aa: CSVEDRIRPNTEAFF; cdr3_nt: TGCAGCGTTGAAGATCGAATCCGACCGAACACTGAAGCTTTCTTT
d_call: TRBD2; j_call: TRBJ2-1; cdr3_length: 17; clone_size: once; v_call: TRBV5-1; cdr3_aa: CASSWGLAGGAYNEQFF; cdr3_nt: TGCGCCAGCAGCTGGGGACTAGCGGGGGGTGCCTACAATGAGCAGTTCTTC
d_call: .; j_call: TRBJ2-2; cdr3_length: 11; clone_size: .; v_call: TRBV28; cdr3_aa: CATFGTGELFF; cdr3_nt: TGTGCCACGTTTGGGACCGGGGAGCTGTTTTTT
d_call: TRBD2; j_call: TRBJ2-7; cdr3_length: 16; clone_size: once; v_call: TRBV4-2; cdr3_aa: CASSLGLAGLSYEQYF; cdr3_nt: TGTGCCAGCAGCCTGGGACTAGCGGGACTCTCCTACGAGCAGTACTTC
d_call: .; j_call: TRBJ2-2; cdr3_length: 15; clone_size: once; v_call: TRBV5-8; cdr3_aa: CASSLTGANTGELFF; cdr3_nt: TGTGCCAGCAGCTTAACCGGGGCTAACACCGGGGAGCTGTTTTTT
d_call: .; j_call: TRBJ1-1; cdr3_length: 16; clone_size: .; v_call: TRBV5-1; cdr3_aa: CASSLTTRGANTEAFF; cdr3_nt: TGCGCCAGCAGCTTGACCACCCGGGGGGCAAACACTGAAGCTTTCTTT
d_call: .; j_call: TRBJ2-2; cdr3_length: 14; clone_size: .; v_call: TRBV6-1; cdr3_aa: CATRANPATGELFF; cdr3_nt: TGTGCCACTCGGGCCAACCCAGCCACCGGGGAGCTGTTTTTT
d_call: .; j_call: TRBJ1-5; cdr3_length: 17; clone_size: .; v_call: TRBV7-2; cdr3_aa: CASSPAGAGQAHQPQHF; cdr3_nt: TGTGCCAGCAGCCCCGCGGGGGCGGGCCAAGCGCATCAGCCCCAGCATTTT